These T cell receptor beta chains were read from a single sample in a study of blood T cell repertoires in COVID-19. The table came from immunoSEQ multiplex PCR; TCRdb's copy has only in-frame clones and leaves some out. Altogether over 200,000 clones are present, about 90% being singletons, with the ten largest covering over 9.5%. Sequences were obtained from peripheral blood. These receptors were obtained from a woman younger than 35 who had recovered from COVID-19. Both conserved end residues are part of each CDR3. The order of the fields is D gene, J gene, clone size, V gene, CDR3 DNA, CDR3 protein. A D gene is named only where the DNA matches it firmly. Only part of the rows carry a size: once, few, many, or a class if the clone is expanded.

>NA|TRBJ2-1|NA|TRBV10-3
TGTGCCACTTTAGCTGGTGAGCAGTTCTTC
CATLAGEQFF
>TRBD2|TRBJ2-2|once|TRBV10-2
TGCGCCAGCAGTGGCCTAGCGGAGGGCACCGGGGAGCTGTTTTTT
CASSGLAEGTGELFF
>NA|TRBJ1-2|NA|TRBV30
TGTGCCTGGAGCTTCGGGGATGGCTACACCTTC
CAWSFGDGYTF
>NA|TRBJ2-7|NA|TRBV7-2
TGTGCCAGCAGCTTAGTGGGCGTGGACAGTACCTACGAGCAGTACTTC
CASSLVGVDSTYEQYF
>NA|TRBJ1-1|NA|TRBV27
TGTGCCAGCAGTCAACTTCGATCCACTGAAGCTTTCTTT
CASSQLRSTEAFF
>TRBD1|TRBJ1-2|NA|TRBV25-1
TGTGCCAGCAGTGACCCGGGACAGGGGGCTCTTGGCTACACCTTC
CASSDPGQGALGYTF
>TRBD1|TRBJ2-1|NA|TRBV28
TGTGCCAGCAGTTCACAGACAGGGGGCTTTGAGCAGTTCTTC
CASSSQTGGFEQFF
>NA|TRBJ2-1|few|TRBV15
TGTGCCACCAGCAGAGATCGCTCCTACAATGAGCAGTTCTTC
CATSRDRSYNEQFF
>TRBD2|TRBJ2-1|NA|TRBV7-2
TGTGCCAGCAGCTTATTTAGCGGGAGAGGAGTTGAGCAGTTCTTC
CASSLFSGRGVEQFF
>TRBD1|TRBJ2-1|NA|TRBV6-5
TGTGCCAGCGGACAGGGAGGCTCCTACAATGAGCAGTTCTTC
CASGQGGSYNEQFF
>NA|TRBJ2-2|NA|TRBV19
TGTGCCAGTAGTAACCAGGGGTTCCCCACCGGGGAGCTGTTTTTT
CASSNQGFPTGELFF